This T cell receptor (beta chain) appears in the sequencing data of a study of T cells after yellow fever vaccination. Study-wide results and caveats: One caveat is that FACS-sorted repertoires could contain abundant clonotypes contaminating from the bulk population.

For TCR, cDNA came from 5'RACE template switching, which added a universal primer site and UMIs. TCRdb re-analysed the 5' RACE reads in MiXCR, keeping a single row per CDR3 protein. The sample records just under 600,000 distinct CDR3 sequences, about 14% being singletons. This CDR3 spans 13 amino acids. With 5 bases removed from V and 7 bases from J, the gap between germline ends came to 15 bases. Per germline, CDR1 DFQATT and CDR2 SNEGSKA (reference sequence). As regards this clonotype: Antigen specificity is unknown.

The V and J genes are TRBV20-1 and TRBJ1-5, with D tentatively TRBD1 (6 bases). This receptor was obtained from a man in his thirties or forties who received the YFV17D yellow fever vaccine. This material consisted of PBMCs, taken on the day of the yellow fever booster vaccination. The CDR3 DNA reads as TGCAGTGCTCCGGGCTGGGGGGGCCAGCCCCAGCATTTT. It translates to CSAPGWGGQPQHF.